Described below is a single T cell receptor (beta chain) sequence and its context. Its antigen remains unidentified. A multiplex PCR was run with 60 Vbeta primers and 13 Jbeta primers. Assay used: immunoSEQ multiplex PCR; TCRdb lists only in-frame clones, some missing. The sample contains 150,000 to 250,000 clones, around 81% of which appear only once. These data belong to a study of cytomegalovirus exposure and HLA in healthy donors. Study findings and constraints: In vitro, a few CMV-associated chains proved specific for CMV antigens.

The CDR3 loop spans 16 amino acids. Trimming removed 0 bases from V and 4 bases from J, with 13 bases in between. Germline V CDR1 and CDR2: LGHNA, YNFKEQ. V and J are TRBV4-2 and TRBJ1-3; possibly TRBD1 for D (5 bases). This clonotype originated in a man younger than 45 in good health and CMV-seronegative. The sequencing input was PBMCs. The CDR3 DNA follows: TGTGCCAGCAGCCAAGATACTGCAGGGTCAGGAAACACCATATATTTT. It codes for CASSQDTAGSGNTIYF.